Listed below are T cell receptor beta chains from one sample, sequenced in a study of shared clonotypes between healthy human individuals. Assay: immunoSEQ multiplex PCR; the TCRdb copy retains only in-frame clones and omits some. This table holds around 2.5 million clones, roughly 93% found once. Sequencing used naive CD4+ T cells from PBMCs. Receptors were obtained from a man aged 18 to 30 in good health. Some clones in this sample may be carry-over from other donors' samples. The CDR3 runs from the conserved cysteine through the conserved F or W. Each record gives: CDR3 DNA, CDR3 protein, D gene, CDR3 length, clone size, V gene, J gene. A D gene is named only where the DNA matches it firmly. Clone size is given for some rows only: seen once, a few or many times, or a class if the clone is expanded.

TGTGCCAGCAGCTTAGTAGACCAGGGACCCAATGAGCAGTTCTTC	CASSLVDQGPNEQFF	-	15	-	TRBV7-6	TRBJ2-1
TGTGCCAGCAGTGAATGGGCGGGCGGGGAGCTGTTTTTT	CASSEWAGGELFF	-	13	-	TRBV25-1	TRBJ2-2
TGTGCCAGCAGCTTGGACGGAGCCCCAGATACGCAGTATTTT	CASSLDGAPDTQYF	-	14	-	TRBV5-5	TRBJ2-3
TGTGCCAGCAGACACGGGGGATACAATGAGCAGTTCTTC	CASRHGGYNEQFF	-	13	-	TRBV6-6	TRBJ2-1
TGTGCCAGCAGCTTGGCACCGAGTAACACTGAAGCTTTCTTT	CASSLAPSNTEAFF	-	14	few	TRBV5-8	TRBJ1-1
TGTGCCAGCAGCTTCGCCGGGGACTCAGGGAGTGAGCAGTTCTTC	CASSFAGDSGSEQFF	-	15	-	TRBV11-3	TRBJ2-1
TGTGCCAGTAGTATAGTCACAGGGAATGGCTACACCTTC	CASSIVTGNGYTF	-	13	-	TRBV19	TRBJ1-2
TGTGCCAGCAGCTTGACCCCAGGGATGAACACTGAAGCTTTCTTT	CASSLTPGMNTEAFF	-	15	-	TRBV5-4	TRBJ1-1
TGTGCCAGCAGTGGAGCCACAGATACGCAGTATTTT	CASSGATDTQYF	-	12	-	TRBV2	TRBJ2-3
TGTGCCAGCAGCCCGCAGACAGGGGTGAGTGGCTACACCTTC	CASSPQTGVSGYTF	TRBD1	14	-	TRBV7-2	TRBJ1-2
TGTGCCAGCAGCCTAGAGGGTGCGCAGTATTTT	CASSLEGAQYF	-	11	-	TRBV7-2	TRBJ2-3
TGCGCCAGCAGATCGCAGGACAGGGGTTACTACGAGCAGTACTTC	CASRSQDRGYYEQYF	TRBD1	15	-	TRBV5-1	TRBJ2-7
TGTGCCAGCAGTGAATTGGGTAAAGAGACCCAGTACTTC	CASSELGKETQYF	-	13	-	TRBV6-1	TRBJ2-5
TGTGCCAGCAGTTTCCTGACAGGAGCTCGCACAGATACGCAGTATTTT	CASSFLTGARTDTQYF	-	16	-	TRBV28	TRBJ2-3
TGTGCCAGCAGTGACCGGACAGGGGGCATCTCTGGAAACACCATATATTTT	CASSDRTGGISGNTIYF	TRBD1	17	-	TRBV6-1	TRBJ1-3
TGTGCCAGTAGTATGGACAGCCGTTGGGAGACCCAGTACTTC	CASSMDSRWETQYF	-	14	-	TRBV19	TRBJ2-5
TGTGCCAGCAGCTTTGGACGGGGAAGGTCTGGAAACACCATATATTTT	CASSFGRGRSGNTIYF	-	16	-	TRBV7-2	TRBJ1-3
TGTGCCAGCAGTTTGCGTGGGAGGGCCTTGGGCGAGCAGTACTTC	CASSLRGRALGEQYF	TRBD2	15	-	TRBV28	TRBJ2-7
TGTGCCAGCATACGGGAGAAAGTAGTGAATGAGCAGTTCTTC	CASIREKVVNEQFF	-	14	-	TRBV2	TRBJ2-1
TGTGCCAGCAGCCCGGACGGCACGGGAAACACCATATATTTT	CASSPDGTGNTIYF	-	14	once	TRBV5-5	TRBJ1-3
TGTGCCAGCAGCTTAAGCCCCGAGAGCTCCTACAATGAGCAGTTCTTC	CASSLSPESSYNEQFF	-	16	once	TRBV7-3	TRBJ2-1
TGTGCCTGGAGTCAAACAGGGCTGAGCACAGATACGCAGTATTTT	CAWSQTGLSTDTQYF	-	15	-	TRBV30	TRBJ2-3
TGTGCCAGTACCCTAGGACAGGGTGGGAATGAAAAACTGTTTTTT	CASTLGQGGNEKLFF	TRBD1	15	-	TRBV19	TRBJ1-4
TGTGCCAGCTCACCACAGAGAACCGCCGTATCAGATACGCAGTATTTT	CASSPQRTAVSDTQYF	-	16	-	TRBV18	TRBJ2-3
TGTGCCAGCAATAGACAGGGGGCCCCCGAGAGGCTGTTTTTT	CASNRQGAPERLFF	TRBD1	14	once	TRBV7-9	TRBJ2-2
TGTGCCATCAGTGAGTCTCCCGGACAGACGACCCAGCATTTT	CAISESPGQTTQHF	-	14	-	TRBV10-3	TRBJ1-5
TGTGCAACCTCAACCGGGACAGGGGGGAAGTATGGCTACACCTTC	CATSTGTGGKYGYTF	TRBD1	15	once	TRBV6-5	TRBJ1-2
TGCGCCAGCAGCTTGGCCGTGGGCATAGGGTGGGGACAGAACACTGAAGCTTTCTTT	CASSLAVGIGWGQNTEAFF	-	19	-	TRBV5-1	TRBJ1-1
TGCGCCAGCAGCTTGGGTGCGACAACGAACACCGGGGAGCTGTTTTTT	CASSLGATTNTGELFF	-	16	once	TRBV5-1	TRBJ2-2
TGTGCCAGCAGCCCCCCGGACAGGAACTATGGCTACACCTTC	CASSPPDRNYGYTF	TRBD1	14	-	TRBV7-9	TRBJ1-2
TGCGCCAGCAGCCAAACAACCCTATCAGGGACAAAAATAAACTACGAGCAGTACTTC	CASSQTTLSGTKINYEQYF	-	19	-	TRBV4-1	TRBJ2-7
TGCGCCAGCAGCGCCGAAACCAAGACTAGGGGGCTTGATGATACGCAGTATTTT	CASSAETKTRGLDDTQYF	-	18	-	TRBV5-1	TRBJ2-3
TGTGCCAGCAGCAAAGGAGGGATGCAGTACTTC	CASSKGGMQYF	-	11	-	TRBV7-2	TRBJ2-7
TGTGCCAGCTCACCAGCGGGAGGGAACCAAGAGACCCAGTACTTC	CASSPAGGNQETQYF	TRBD2	15	-	TRBV18	TRBJ2-5
TGTGCCACCAGCAGAGTCAAGACGCGTGGGGCTTTCTTT	CATSRVKTRGAFF	-	13	-	TRBV15	TRBJ1-1
TGTGCCAGCAGTTACTCGAGGGGTTTGGAGCAGTTCTTC	CASSYSRGLEQFF	-	13	-	TRBV6-5	TRBJ2-1
TGCGCCAGCAGCCAAGTGTCATCCTACGAGCAGTACTTC	CASSQVSSYEQYF	-	13	-	TRBV4-1	TRBJ2-7
TGTGCCACCAGCACGGCCAACGTCCTGACTTTC	CATSTANVLTF	-	11	-	TRBV15	TRBJ2-6
TGTGCCAGCACGGGACAGGTGTTATCCTACGAGCAGTACTTC	CASTGQVLSYEQYF	TRBD1	14	-	TRBV2	TRBJ2-7